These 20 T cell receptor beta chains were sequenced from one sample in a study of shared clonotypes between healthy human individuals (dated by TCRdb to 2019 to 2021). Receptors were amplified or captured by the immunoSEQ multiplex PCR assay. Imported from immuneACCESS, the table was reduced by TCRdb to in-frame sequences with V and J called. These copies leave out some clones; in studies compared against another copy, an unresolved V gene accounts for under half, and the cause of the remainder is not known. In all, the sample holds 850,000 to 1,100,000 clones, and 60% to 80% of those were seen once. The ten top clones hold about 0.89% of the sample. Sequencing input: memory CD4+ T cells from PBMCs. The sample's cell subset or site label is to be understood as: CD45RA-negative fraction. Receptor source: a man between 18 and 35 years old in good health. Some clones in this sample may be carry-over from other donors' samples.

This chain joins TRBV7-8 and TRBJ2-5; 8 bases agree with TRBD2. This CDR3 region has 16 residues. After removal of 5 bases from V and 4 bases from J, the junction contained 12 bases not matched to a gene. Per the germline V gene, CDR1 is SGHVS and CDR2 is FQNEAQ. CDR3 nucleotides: TGTGCCAGCAGCCCCTTAGCAGCGGGAGTAGGAGAGACCCAGTACTTC. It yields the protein CASSPLAAGVGETQYF. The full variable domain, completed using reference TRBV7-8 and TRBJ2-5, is GAGVSQSPRYKVAKRGQDVALRCDPISGHVSLFWYQQALGQGPEFLTYFQNEAQLDKSGLPSDRFFAERPEGSVSTLKIQRTQQEDSAVYLCASSPLAAGVGETQYFGPGTRLLVL.

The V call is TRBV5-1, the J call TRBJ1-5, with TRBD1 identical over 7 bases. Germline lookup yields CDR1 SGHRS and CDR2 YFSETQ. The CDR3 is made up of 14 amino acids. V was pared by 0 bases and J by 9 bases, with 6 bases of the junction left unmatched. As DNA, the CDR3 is TGCGCCAGCAGCTTGGAGCCAGGGGGTAGGCCCCAGCATTTT. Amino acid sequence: CASSLEPGGRPQHF. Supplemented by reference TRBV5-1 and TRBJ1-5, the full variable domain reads KAGVTQTPRYLIKTRGQQVTLSCSPISGHRSVSWYQQTPGQGLQFLFEYFSETQRNKGNFPGRFSGRQFSNSRSEMNVSTLELGDSALYLCASSLEPGGRPQHFGDGTRLSIL.

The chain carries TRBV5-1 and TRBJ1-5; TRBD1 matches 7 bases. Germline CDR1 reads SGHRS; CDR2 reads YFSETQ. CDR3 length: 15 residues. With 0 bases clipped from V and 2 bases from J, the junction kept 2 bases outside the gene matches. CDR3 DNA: TGCGCCAGCAGCTTGGGGACAGGTGGCAATCAGCCCCAGCATTTT. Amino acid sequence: CASSLGTGGNQPQHF.

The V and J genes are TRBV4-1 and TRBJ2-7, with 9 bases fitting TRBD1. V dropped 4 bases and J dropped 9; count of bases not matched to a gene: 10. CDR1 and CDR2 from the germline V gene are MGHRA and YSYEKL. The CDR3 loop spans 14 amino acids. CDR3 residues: CASSPWTGESGQYF. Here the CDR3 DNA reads TGCGCCAGCAGCCCCTGGACAGGGGAGAGCGGGCAGTACTTC.

The CDR3 region has the DNA TGCGCCAGCAGCCCGACGGTAGCGGCTGGAAACACCATATATTTT. This gives the protein CASSPTVAAGNTIYF. V gene TRBV4-1 combines with J gene TRBJ1-3; D is uncertain. CDR1 is MGHRA and CDR2 is YSYEKL in the germline V gene. The CDR3 covers 15 residues. V was cut by 4 bases and J by 2 bases, with 12 bases left in between.

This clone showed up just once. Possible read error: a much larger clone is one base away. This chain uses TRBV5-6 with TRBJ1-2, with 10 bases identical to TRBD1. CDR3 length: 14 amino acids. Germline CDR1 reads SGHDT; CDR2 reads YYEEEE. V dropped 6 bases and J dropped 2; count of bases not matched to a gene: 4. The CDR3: CASTWDRGNYGYTF. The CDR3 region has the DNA TGTGCCAGCACCTGGGACAGGGGAAACTATGGCTACACCTTC.

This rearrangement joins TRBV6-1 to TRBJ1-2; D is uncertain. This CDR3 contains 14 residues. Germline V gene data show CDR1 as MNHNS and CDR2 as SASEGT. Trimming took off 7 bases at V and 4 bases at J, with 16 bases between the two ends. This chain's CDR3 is CASTRRFGSYGYTF. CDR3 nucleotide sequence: TGTGCCAGCACCCGAAGATTTGGCAGCTATGGCTACACCTTC.

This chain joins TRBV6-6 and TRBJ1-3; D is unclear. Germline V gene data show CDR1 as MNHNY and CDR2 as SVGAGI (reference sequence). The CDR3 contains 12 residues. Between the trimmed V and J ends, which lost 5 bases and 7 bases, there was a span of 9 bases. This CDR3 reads CASSKVGNTIYF. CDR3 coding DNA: TGTGCCAGCAGTAAAGTCGGGAACACCATATATTTT.

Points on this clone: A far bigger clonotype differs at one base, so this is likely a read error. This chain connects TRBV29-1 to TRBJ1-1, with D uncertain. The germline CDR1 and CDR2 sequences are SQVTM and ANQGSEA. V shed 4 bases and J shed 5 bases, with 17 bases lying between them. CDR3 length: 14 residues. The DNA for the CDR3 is TGCAGCGTTGTCCTAACCCGGGGTGGGACTGAAGCTTTCTTT. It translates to CSVVLTRGGTEAFF.

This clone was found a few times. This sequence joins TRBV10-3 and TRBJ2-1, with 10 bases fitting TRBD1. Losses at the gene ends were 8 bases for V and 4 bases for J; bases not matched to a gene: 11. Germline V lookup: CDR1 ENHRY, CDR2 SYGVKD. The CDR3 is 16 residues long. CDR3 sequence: CAIGHSGTGDYNEQFF. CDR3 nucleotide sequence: TGTGCCATCGGTCATTCCGGGACAGGGGATTACAATGAGCAGTTCTTC.

The CDR3 DNA follows: TGTGCCAGCAGCTTGGCACTAGCGGCTAGCACAGATACGCAGTATTTT. It translates to CASSLALAASTDTQYF. The V call is TRBV5-4, the J call TRBJ2-3, with 8 bases aligning to TRBD2. CDR3 size: 16 residues. Germline V gene sequence: CDR1 SGHNT, CDR2 YYREEE (reference sequence). Trimming cost V 0 bases and J 0 bases; bases outside gene matches: 3. Full variable domain (outside the CDR3, taken from reference TRBV5-4 and TRBJ2-3): ETGVTQSPTHLIKTRGQQVTLRCSSQSGHNTVSWYQQALGQGPQFIFQYYREEENGRGNFPPRFSGLQFPNYSSELNVNALELDDSALYLCASSLALAASTDTQYFGPGTRLTVL.

The CDR3 is CASSGGYGYGYTF. CDR3 nucleotides: TGTGCCAGCAGTGGAGGGTATGGGTATGGCTACACCTTC. This sequence joins TRBV2 and TRBJ1-2; D is ambiguous. Trimming pared 4 bases from V and 5 bases from J, leaving 11 bases between. This CDR3 spans 13 amino acids. Germline V lookup: CDR1 SNHLY, CDR2 FYNNEI.

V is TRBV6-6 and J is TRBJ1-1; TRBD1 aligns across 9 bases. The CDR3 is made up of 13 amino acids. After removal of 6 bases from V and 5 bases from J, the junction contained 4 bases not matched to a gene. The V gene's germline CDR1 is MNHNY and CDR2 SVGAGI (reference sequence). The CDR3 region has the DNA TGTGCCAGCAGCGGGACAGGGTGGACTGAAGCTTTCTTT. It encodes CASSGTGWTEAFF.

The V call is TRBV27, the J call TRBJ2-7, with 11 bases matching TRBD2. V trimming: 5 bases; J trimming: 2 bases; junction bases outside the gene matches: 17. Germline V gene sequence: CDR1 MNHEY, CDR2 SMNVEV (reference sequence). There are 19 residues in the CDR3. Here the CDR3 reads CASSPRTSGLEGDTYEQYF. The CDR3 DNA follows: TGTGCCAGCAGTCCACGGACTAGCGGGTTAGAGGGGGATACCTACGAGCAGTACTTC.

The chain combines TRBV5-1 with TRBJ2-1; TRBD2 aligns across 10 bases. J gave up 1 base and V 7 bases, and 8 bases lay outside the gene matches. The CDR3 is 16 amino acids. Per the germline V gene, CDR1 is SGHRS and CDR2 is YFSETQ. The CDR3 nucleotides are TGCGCCAGCGATCTAGCGGGAGTCAGTTCCTACAATGAGCAGTTCTTC. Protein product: CASDLAGVSSYNEQFF.

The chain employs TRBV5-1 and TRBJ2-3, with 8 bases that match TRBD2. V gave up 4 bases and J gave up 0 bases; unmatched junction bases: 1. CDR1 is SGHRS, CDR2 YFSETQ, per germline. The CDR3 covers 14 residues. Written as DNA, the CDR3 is TGCGCCAGCAGCGGACTAGCTAGCACAGATACGCAGTATTTT. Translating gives CASSGLASTDTQYF.

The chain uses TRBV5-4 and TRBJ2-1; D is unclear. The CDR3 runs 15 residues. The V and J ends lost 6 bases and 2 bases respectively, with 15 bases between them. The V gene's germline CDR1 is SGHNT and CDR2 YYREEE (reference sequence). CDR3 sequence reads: CASMLVGSPYNEQFF. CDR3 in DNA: TGTGCCAGCATGCTCGTTGGATCCCCCTACAATGAGCAGTTCTTC.

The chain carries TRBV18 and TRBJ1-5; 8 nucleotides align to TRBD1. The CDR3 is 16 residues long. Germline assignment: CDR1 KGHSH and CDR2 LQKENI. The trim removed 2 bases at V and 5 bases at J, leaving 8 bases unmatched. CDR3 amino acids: CASSPTGQGGYQPQHF. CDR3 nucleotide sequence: TGTGCCAGCTCACCAACTGGACAGGGTGGATATCAGCCCCAGCATTTT. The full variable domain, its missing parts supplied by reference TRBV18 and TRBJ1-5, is NAGVMQNPRHLVRRRGQEARLRCSPMKGHSHVYWYRQLPEEGLKFMVYLQKENIIDESGMPKERFSAEFPKEGPSILRIQQVVRGDSAAYFCASSPTGQGGYQPQHFGDGTRLSIL.

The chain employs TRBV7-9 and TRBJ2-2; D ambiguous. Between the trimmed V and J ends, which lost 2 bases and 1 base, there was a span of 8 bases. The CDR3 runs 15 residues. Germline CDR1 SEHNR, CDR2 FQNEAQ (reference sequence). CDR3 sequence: CASSLIRLNTGELFF. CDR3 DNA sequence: TGTGCCAGCAGCTTAATTAGACTGAACACCGGGGAGCTGTTTTTT.

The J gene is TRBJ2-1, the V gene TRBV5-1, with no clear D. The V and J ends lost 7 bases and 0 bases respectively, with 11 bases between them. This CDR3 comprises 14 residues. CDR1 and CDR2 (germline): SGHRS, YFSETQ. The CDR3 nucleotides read TGCGCCAGCGGTCAGGCTGGCTCCTACAATGAGCAGTTCTTC. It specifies CASGQAGSYNEQFF.